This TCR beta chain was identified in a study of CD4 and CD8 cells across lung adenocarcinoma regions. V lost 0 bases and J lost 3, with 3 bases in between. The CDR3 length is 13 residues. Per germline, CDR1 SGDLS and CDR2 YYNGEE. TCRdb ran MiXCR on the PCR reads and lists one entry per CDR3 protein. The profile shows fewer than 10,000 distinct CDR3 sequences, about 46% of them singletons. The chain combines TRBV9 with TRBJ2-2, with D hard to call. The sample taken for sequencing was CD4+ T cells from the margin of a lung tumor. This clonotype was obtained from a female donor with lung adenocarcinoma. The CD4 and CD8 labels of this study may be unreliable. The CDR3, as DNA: TGTGCCAGCAGCGTAGCTCACACCGGGGAGCTGTTTTTT. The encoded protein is CASSVAHTGELFF. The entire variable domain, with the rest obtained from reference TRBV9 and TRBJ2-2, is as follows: DSGVTQTPKHLITATGQRVTLRCSPRSGDLSVYWYQQSLDQGLQFLIQYYNGEERAKGNILERFSAQQFPDLHSELNLSSLELGDSALYFCASSVAHTGELFFGEGSRLTVL.